The 23 T cell receptor beta chains given below trace back to one sample, sequenced in a study of blood T cell repertoires in COVID-19. Only in-frame clones appear in the TCRdb table, and some are missing; sequencing was by immunoSEQ multiplex PCR. The table shows under 350,000 clones, with approximately 88% occurring only once. The specimen sequenced was peripheral blood. The receptor source for this set is a middle-aged man with acute or convalescent COVID-19.

The genes are TRBV24-1 and TRBJ2-1; 9 nucleotides agree with TRBD1. The CDR3 sequence is 15 residues long. Looked up from germline, CDR1 is KGHDR and CDR2 is SFDVKD. With 3 bases clipped from V and 9 bases from J, the junction kept 8 bases outside the gene matches. CDR3: CATSDHGTGISEQFF. CDR3 nucleotides: TGTGCCACCAGTGATCACGGGACAGGGATATCTGAGCAGTTCTTC.

The chain employs TRBV6-1 and TRBJ1-2, with D possibly matching TRBD1 (5 bases). CDR3 length: 14 amino acids. Germline loops: CDR1 MNHNS, CDR2 SASEGT. V was shortened by 3 bases and J by 6 bases, with 14 bases between the two germline ends. CDR3 coding DNA: TGTGCCAGCAGTGATATGTGGAAGACAGATGGCTACACCTTC. Translation gives CASSDMWKTDGYTF.

CDR3 DNA sequence: TGTGCCAGCAGCGTAAGACGGGATGAGACCCAGTACTTC. It translates to CASSVRRDETQYF. The J gene is TRBJ2-5, the V gene TRBV9, with D maybe TRBD2 (5 bases). This CDR3 is 13 amino acids long. Germline CDR1 SGDLS, CDR2 YYNGEE. Trimming took off 1 base at V and 5 bases at J, with 9 bases between the two ends. Variable domain in full (rest from reference TRBV9 and TRBJ2-5): DSGVTQTPKHLITATGQRVTLRCSPRSGDLSVYWYQQSLDQGLQFLIQYYNGEERAKGNILERFSAQQFPDLHSELNLSSLELGDSALYFCASSVRRDETQYFGPGTRLLVL.

The V and J genes are TRBV5-1 and TRBJ1-4, with 7 positions matching TRBD1. The CDR3 contains 15 residues. V dropped 4 bases and J dropped 8; count of bases not matched to a gene: 11. Germline CDR1 SGHRS, CDR2 YFSETQ. In DNA form, the CDR3 reads TGCGCCAGCAGCCCCGTGACAGGGCGGAAGGAAAAACTGTTTTTT. This encodes CASSPVTGRKEKLFF.

The chain combines TRBV6-6 with TRBJ2-2; perhaps TRBD2 as D (6 bases). The CDR3 is 14 amino acids. Germline V gene sequence: CDR1 MNHNY, CDR2 SVGAGI (reference sequence). Deletions cut 7 bases from V and 4 bases from J, with 13 bases between. In nucleotides, the CDR3 is TGTGCCAGCACGACTAGTCTAAGCACCGGGGAGCTGTTTTTT. As protein: CASTTSLSTGELFF.

The chain uses TRBV6-5 and TRBJ1-2, with D uncertain. The CDR3 length is 12 residues. CDR1 is MNHEY and CDR2 is SVGAGI in the germline V gene. Trimming took off 7 bases at V and 7 bases at J, with 13 bases between the two ends. CDR3 sequence reads: CASTLNTGGYTF. DNA of the CDR3: TGTGCCAGCACTCTGAACACGGGTGGCTACACCTTC.

The chain is built from TRBV9 and TRBJ1-4, with a tentative D call TRBD1 (5 bases). Between the trimmed V and J ends, which lost 0 bases and 4 bases, there was a span of 19 bases. Germline lookup yields CDR1 SGDLS and CDR2 YYNGEE. This CDR3 contains 18 residues. This chain's CDR3 is CASSVGLQTGVRNEKLFF. The CDR3 region has the DNA TGTGCCAGCAGCGTAGGACTCCAAACAGGAGTACGTAATGAAAAACTGTTTTTT.

This chain links TRBV25-1 with TRBJ1-5; D possibly corresponds to TRBD1 (6 bases). The CDR3 sequence is 16 residues long. Trimming removed 7 bases at V and 0 bases at J, with 16 bases between. Germline lookup yields CDR1 MGHDK and CDR2 SYGVNS. CDR3 in DNA: TGTGCCAGCACCATCCTCCGGGACATTAGCAATCAGCCCCAGCATTTT. It is translated as CASTILRDISNQPQHF.

In its sample, this clone was seen a few times. CDR3 in DNA: TGTGCCAGCAGTGAGGCCCTGACAGGGGGAGATGGCTACACCTTC. It specifies CASSEALTGGDGYTF. The J gene is TRBJ1-2, the V gene TRBV2, with TRBD1 identical over 9 bases. V was pared by 3 bases and J by 6 bases, with 8 bases of the junction left unmatched. Germline-derived CDR1 and CDR2 are SNHLY and FYNNEI. The CDR3 runs 15 residues.

The rearrangement links TRBV7-3 to TRBJ2-3; 11 nucleotides align to TRBD2. CDR3 length equals 16 residues. J lost 2 bases, V lost 4 bases, and 5 bases had no gene match. Germline CDR1 and CDR2: SGHTA and FQGTGA. CDR3 bases: TGTGCCAGCAGCTCCGGGACTAGCGGTATCACAGATACGCAGTATTTT. Its translation: CASSSGTSGITDTQYF.

The rearrangement links TRBV6-4 to TRBJ2-1; 12 bases agree with TRBD1. This CDR3 spans 13 amino acids. V was pared by 8 bases and J by 7 bases, with 3 bases of the junction left unmatched. The V gene's germline CDR1 is MRHNA and CDR2 SNTAGT. CDR3: CASRDRGHNEQFF. The CDR3 DNA sequence: TGTGCCAGCCGGGACAGGGGGCATAATGAGCAGTTCTTC.

The chain has TRBV30 and TRBJ1-4; TRBD1 matches 9 bases. Germline CDR1 and CDR2: GTSNPN and SVGIG (reference sequence). The CDR3 has 13 residues. V lost 3 bases to trimming and J lost 11 bases; unmatched junction nucleotides: 7. The chain's CDR3 is CAWSPDRGDKLFF. The CDR3 DNA sequence: TGTGCCTGGAGCCCGGACAGGGGTGACAAACTGTTTTTT.

The V and J genes are TRBV4-2 and TRBJ1-6, with D hard to call. The V end was cut by 0 bases, the J end by 7 bases, with 10 bases between. This CDR3 spans 15 amino acids. Germline values: CDR1 LGHNA, CDR2 YNFKEQ. As DNA, the CDR3 is TGTGCCAGCAGCCAAGAAGGACTGGGGAATTCACCCCTCCACTTT. Translating it yields CASSQEGLGNSPLHF.

There are a few counts of this clone. The rearrangement links TRBV5-5 to TRBJ2-3; tentatively, D is TRBD2 (6 bases). The V gene lost 4 bases and the J gene lost 2 bases, with 8 bases spanning the gap. Germline CDR1 and CDR2: SGHKS and YYEKEE (reference sequence). The CDR3 spans 13 residues. CDR3 loop: CASSRDFTDTQYF. CDR3 bases: TGTGCCAGCAGCCGGGACTTCACAGATACGCAGTATTTT.

This chain links TRBV30 with TRBJ1-3; D is undetermined. The germline gives CDR1 GTSNPN, CDR2 SVGIG (reference sequence). Trimming removed 2 bases at V and 1 base at J, with 6 bases between. This CDR3 has 13 amino acids. Written as DNA, the CDR3 is TGTGCCTGGAGTATCCAGTCTGGAAACACCATATATTTT. It specifies CAWSIQSGNTIYF.

The V and J genes are TRBV5-1 and TRBJ2-1; 10 bases are a match to TRBD2. Germline assignment: CDR1 SGHRS and CDR2 YFSETQ. J lost 4 bases, V lost 0 bases, and 4 bases had no gene match. The CDR3 has 16 residues. DNA for the CDR3: TGCGCCAGCAGCTTGGAAGCGGGGGGGTCGTACAATGAGCAGTTCTTC. This translates into CASSLEAGGSYNEQFF.

The rearrangement joins TRBV5-4 to TRBJ1-4, with TRBD1 identical over 8 bases. The junction had 4 bases not matched to a gene; V was cut back by 4 bases and J by 5 bases. The CDR3 totals 14 residues. Germline V CDR1 and CDR2: SGHNT, YYREEE (reference sequence). As DNA, the CDR3 is TGTGCCAGCAGCGTCCGACAGGGGAATGAAAAACTGTTTTTT. Amino acid sequence: CASSVRQGNEKLFF.

This sequence joins TRBV6-1 and TRBJ1-2; tentative D call: TRBD1 (6 bases). V lost 1 base, J lost 8 bases, and 14 bases lay in between. This CDR3 is 14 amino acids long. Germline CDR1 is MNHNS and CDR2 is SASEGT. CDR3 region: CASSEVLQGRGYTF. DNA for the CDR3: TGTGCCAGCAGTGAAGTCCTGCAGGGGCGAGGCTACACCTTC.

The chain has TRBV2 and TRBJ1-1; TRBD1 might be the D (6 bases). The ends were cut back, 6 bases at V and 4 bases at J, with 21 bases in the middle. This CDR3 region has 16 residues. Germline CDR1 is SNHLY and CDR2 is FYNNEI. The CDR3 reads CASSTQDSPLSTEAFF. In DNA, the CDR3 is TGTGCCAGCAGCACCCAGGACAGTCCGTTGAGCACTGAAGCTTTCTTT.

V usage is TRBV29-1 and J usage is TRBJ2-7; 7 bases agree with TRBD2. After removal of 4 bases from V and 4 bases from J, the junction contained 10 bases not matched to a gene. The CDR3 runs 14 residues. CDR1 is SQVTM, CDR2 ANQGSEA, per germline. The CDR3 is CSVVPSGTRYEQYF. CDR3 sequence (DNA): TGCAGCGTTGTTCCCAGCGGGACCCGGTACGAGCAGTACTTC.

The chain couples TRBV18 to TRBJ2-5, with 14 bases that match TRBD2. This CDR3 region has 18 residues. Germline values: CDR1 KGHSH, CDR2 LQKENI. V was pared by 6 bases and J by 1 base, with 10 bases of the junction left unmatched. The CDR3 reads CASSPTRTSGGFQETQYF. As DNA, the CDR3 is TGTGCCAGCTCCCCCACGAGGACTAGCGGGGGGTTCCAAGAGACCCAGTACTTC.

This clone was observed once. The chain is built from TRBV24-1 and TRBJ1-5; D might be TRBD1 (6 bases). V lost 7 bases, J lost 2 bases, and 26 bases lay in between. The CDR3 is 19 amino acids. The germline CDR1 and CDR2 sequences are KGHDR and SFDVKD. DNA of the CDR3: TGTGCCACCAGGGGCAGGGGACGAGAGGGTCTGAGGGGCAATCAGCCCCAGCATTTT. Translating it yields CATRGRGREGLRGNQPQHF.

The rearrangement joins TRBV6-6 to TRBJ2-7; 12 nucleotides match TRBD2. The CDR3 has 14 amino acids. From germline, CDR1 is MNHNY and CDR2 SVGAGI (reference sequence). V shed 8 bases and J 7 bases; nucleotides not matched to a gene: 9. CDR3 nucleotide sequence: TGTGCCAGCTACCGGACTAGCGGGGTGGGTGAGCAGTACTTC. Encoded protein: CASYRTSGVGEQYF.